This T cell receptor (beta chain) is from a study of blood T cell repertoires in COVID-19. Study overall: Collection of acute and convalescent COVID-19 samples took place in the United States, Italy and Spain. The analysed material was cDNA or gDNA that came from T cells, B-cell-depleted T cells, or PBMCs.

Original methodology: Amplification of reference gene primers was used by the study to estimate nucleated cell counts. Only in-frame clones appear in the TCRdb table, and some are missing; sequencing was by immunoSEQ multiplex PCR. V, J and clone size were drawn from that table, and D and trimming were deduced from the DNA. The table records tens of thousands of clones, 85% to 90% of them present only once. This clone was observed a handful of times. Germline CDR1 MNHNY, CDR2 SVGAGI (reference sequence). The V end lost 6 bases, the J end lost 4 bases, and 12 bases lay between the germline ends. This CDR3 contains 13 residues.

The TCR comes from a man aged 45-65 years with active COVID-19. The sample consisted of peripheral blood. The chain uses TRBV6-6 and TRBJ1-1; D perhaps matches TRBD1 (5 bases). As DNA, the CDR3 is TGTGCCAGCAGCGCCTCGGGGGGCACTGAAGCTTTCTTT. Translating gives CASSASGGTEAFF.